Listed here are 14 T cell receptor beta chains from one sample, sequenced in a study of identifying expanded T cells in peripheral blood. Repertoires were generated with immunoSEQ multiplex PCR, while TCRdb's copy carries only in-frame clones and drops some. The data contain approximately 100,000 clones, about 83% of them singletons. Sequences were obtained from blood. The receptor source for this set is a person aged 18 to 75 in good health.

CDR3 coding DNA: TGCGCCAGCAGGGACAGGATGAACACTGAAGCTTTCTTT. This translates into CASRDRMNTEAFF. The genes are TRBV4-3 and TRBJ1-1; 7 nucleotides align to TRBD1. Germline V gene data show CDR1 as LGHNA and CDR2 as YSLEER. J lost 0 bases, V lost 6 bases, and 1 base had no gene match. The CDR3 sequence is 13 residues long.

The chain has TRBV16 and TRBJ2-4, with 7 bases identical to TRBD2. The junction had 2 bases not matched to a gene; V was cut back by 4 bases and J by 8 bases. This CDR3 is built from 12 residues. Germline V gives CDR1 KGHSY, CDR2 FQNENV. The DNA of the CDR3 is TGTGCCAGCAGCCGGGGGGGAGACATTCAGTACTTC. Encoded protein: CASSRGGDIQYF.

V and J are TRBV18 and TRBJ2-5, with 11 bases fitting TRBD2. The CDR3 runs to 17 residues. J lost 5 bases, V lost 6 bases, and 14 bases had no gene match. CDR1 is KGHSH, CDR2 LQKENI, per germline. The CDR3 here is CASSSTPSGGTGETQYF. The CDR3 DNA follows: TGTGCCAGCTCGTCTACCCCTAGCGGGGGGACGGGGGAGACCCAGTACTTC.

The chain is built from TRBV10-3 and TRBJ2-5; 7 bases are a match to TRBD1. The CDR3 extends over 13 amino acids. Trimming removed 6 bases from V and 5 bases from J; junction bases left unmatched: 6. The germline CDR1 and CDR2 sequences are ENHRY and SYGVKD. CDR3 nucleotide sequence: TGTGCCATCAGCCCTCAGGGGGACGAGACCCAGTACTTC. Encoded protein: CAISPQGDETQYF.

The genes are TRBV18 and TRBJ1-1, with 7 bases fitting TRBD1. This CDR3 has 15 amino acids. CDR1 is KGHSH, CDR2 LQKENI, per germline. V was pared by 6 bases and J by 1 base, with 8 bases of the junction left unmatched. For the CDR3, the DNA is TGTGCCAGCTCCCAATCGGGACAGACGAACACTGAAGCTTTCTTT. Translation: CASSQSGQTNTEAFF.

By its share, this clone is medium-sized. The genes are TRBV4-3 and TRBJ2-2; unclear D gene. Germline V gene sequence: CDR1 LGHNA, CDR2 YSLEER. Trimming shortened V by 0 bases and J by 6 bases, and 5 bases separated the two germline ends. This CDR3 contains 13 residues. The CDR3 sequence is CASSQDRSGELFF. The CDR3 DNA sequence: TGCGCCAGCAGCCAAGATAGATCCGGGGAGCTGTTTTTT.

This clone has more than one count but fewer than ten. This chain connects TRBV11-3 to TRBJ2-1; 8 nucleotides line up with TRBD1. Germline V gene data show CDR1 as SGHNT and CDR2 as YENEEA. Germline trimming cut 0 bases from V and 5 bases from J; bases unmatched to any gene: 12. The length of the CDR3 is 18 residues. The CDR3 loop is CASSLDQGGTGRNNEQFF. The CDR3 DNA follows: TGTGCCAGCAGCTTAGATCAGGGTGGGACAGGTAGGAACAATGAGCAGTTCTTC.

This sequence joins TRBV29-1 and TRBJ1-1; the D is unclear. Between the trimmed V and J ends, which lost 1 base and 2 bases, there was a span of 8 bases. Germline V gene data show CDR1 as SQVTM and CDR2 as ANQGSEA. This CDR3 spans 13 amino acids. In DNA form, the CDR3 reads TGCAGCGTTGAAGGGGCCCGAAACACTGAAGCTTTCTTT. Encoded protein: CSVEGARNTEAFF.

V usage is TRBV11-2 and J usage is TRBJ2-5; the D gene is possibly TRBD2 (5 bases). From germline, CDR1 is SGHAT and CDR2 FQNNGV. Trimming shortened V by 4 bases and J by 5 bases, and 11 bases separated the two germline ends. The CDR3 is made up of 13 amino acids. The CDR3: CASSSSRGETQYF. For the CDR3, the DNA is TGTGCCAGCAGCTCCTCCCGAGGGGAGACCCAGTACTTC.

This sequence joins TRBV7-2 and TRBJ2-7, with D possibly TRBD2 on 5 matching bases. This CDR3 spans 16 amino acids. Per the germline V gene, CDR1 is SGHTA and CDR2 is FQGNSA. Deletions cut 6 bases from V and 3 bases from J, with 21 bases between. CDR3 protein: CASSPRGGPFLYEQYF. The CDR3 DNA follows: TGTGCCAGCAGTCCTCGGGGTGGGCCCTTCCTCTACGAGCAGTACTTC.

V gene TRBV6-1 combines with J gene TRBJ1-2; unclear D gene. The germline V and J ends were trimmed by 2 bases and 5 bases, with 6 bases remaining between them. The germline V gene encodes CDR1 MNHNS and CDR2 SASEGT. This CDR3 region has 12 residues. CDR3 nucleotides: TGTGCCAGCAGTGAAACGGGATATGGCTACACCTTC. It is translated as CASSETGYGYTF.

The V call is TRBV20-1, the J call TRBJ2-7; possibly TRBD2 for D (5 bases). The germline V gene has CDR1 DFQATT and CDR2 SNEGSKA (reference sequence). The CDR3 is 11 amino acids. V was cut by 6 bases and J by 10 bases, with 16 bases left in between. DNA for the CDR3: TGCAGTGCCGGGAACTCAGACCGCCAGTACTTC. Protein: CSAGNSDRQYF.

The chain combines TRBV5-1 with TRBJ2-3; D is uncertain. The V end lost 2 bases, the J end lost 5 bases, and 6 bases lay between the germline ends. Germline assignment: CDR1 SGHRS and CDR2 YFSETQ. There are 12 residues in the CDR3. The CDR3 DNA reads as TGCGCCAGCAGCTTCTTCGGAGATACGCAGTATTTT. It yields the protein CASSFFGDTQYF.

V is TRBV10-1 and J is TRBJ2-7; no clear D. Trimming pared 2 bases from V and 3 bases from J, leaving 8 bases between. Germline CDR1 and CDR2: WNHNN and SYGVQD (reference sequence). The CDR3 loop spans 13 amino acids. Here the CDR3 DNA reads TGCGCCAGCAGTGAGGGCGACGGCTACGAGCAGTACTTC. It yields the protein CASSEGDGYEQYF.